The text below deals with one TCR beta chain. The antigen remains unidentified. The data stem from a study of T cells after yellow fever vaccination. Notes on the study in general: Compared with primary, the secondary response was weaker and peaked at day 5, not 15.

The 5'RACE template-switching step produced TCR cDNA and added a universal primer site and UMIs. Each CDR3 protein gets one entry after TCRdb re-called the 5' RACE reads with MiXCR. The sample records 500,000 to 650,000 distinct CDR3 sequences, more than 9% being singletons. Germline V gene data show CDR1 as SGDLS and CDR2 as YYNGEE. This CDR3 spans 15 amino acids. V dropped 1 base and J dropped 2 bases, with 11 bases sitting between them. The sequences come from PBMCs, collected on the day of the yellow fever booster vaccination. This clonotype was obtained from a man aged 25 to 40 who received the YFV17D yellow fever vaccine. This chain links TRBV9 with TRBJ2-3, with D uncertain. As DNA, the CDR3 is TGTGCCAGCAGCGTACGGTGGCAGAACACAGATACGCAGTATTTT. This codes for CASSVRWQNTDTQYF.